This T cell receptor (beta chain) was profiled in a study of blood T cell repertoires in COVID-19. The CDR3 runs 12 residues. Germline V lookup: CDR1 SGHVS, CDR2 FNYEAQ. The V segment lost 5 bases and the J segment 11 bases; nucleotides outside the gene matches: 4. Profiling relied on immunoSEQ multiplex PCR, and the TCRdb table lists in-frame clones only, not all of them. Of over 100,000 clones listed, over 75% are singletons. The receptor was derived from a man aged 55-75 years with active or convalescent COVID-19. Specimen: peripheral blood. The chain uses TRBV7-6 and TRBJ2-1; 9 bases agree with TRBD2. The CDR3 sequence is CASSLSGSQQFF. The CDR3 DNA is TGTGCCAGCAGCCTTAGCGGGAGTCAGCAGTTCTTC.